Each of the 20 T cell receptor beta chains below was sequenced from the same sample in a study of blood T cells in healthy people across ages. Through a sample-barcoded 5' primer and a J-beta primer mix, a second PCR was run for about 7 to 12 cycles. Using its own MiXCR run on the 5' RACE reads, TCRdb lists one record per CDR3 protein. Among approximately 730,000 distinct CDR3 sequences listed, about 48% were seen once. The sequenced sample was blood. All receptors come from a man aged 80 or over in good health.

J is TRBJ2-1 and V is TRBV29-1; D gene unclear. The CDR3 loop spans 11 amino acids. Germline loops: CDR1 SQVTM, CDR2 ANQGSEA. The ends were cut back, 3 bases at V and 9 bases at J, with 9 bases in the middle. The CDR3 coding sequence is TGCAGCGTTGATGACGCGCTTGAGCAGTTCTTC. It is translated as CSVDDALEQFF.

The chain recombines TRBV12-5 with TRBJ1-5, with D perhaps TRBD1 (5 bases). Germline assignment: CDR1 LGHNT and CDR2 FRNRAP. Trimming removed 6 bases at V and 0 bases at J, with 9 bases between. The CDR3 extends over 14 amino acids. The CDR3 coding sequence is TGTGCTAGTGGCCCGACAGATAGCAATCAGCCCCAGCATTTT. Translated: CASGPTDSNQPQHF.

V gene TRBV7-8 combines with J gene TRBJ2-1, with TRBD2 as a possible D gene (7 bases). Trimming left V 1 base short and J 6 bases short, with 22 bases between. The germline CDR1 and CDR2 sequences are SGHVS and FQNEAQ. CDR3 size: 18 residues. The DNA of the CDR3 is TGTGCCAGCAGCTTAGTGACGGCGGGGGCCGTAGCCCCCAATGAGCAGTTCTTC. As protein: CASSLVTAGAVAPNEQFF.

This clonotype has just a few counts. CDR3 nucleotides: TGTGCCAGCGCAGTGGGCAATCAGCCCCAGCATTTT. The encoded protein is CASAVGNQPQHF. The chain employs TRBV25-1 and TRBJ1-5; D is ambiguous. The CDR3 is 12 amino acids. The V and J ends lost 8 bases and 2 bases respectively, with 7 bases between them. Germline values: CDR1 MGHDK, CDR2 SYGVNS.

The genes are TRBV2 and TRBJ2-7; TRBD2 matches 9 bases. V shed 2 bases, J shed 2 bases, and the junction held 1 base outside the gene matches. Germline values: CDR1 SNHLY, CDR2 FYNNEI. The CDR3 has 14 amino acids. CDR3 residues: CASSERLAAYEQYF. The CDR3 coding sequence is TGTGCCAGCAGTGAAAGACTAGCGGCCTACGAGCAGTACTTC. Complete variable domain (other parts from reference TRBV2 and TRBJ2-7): EPEVTQTPSHQVTQMGQEVILRCVPISNHLYFYWYRQILGQKVEFLVSFYNNEISEKSEIFDDQFSVERPDGSNFTLKIRSTKLEDSAMYFCASSERLAAYEQYFGPGTRLTVT.

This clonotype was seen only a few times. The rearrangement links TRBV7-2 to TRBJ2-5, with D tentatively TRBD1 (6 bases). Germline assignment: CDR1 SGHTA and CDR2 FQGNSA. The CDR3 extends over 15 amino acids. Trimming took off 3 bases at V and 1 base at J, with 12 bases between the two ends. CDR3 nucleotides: TGTGCCAGCAGCTTCAGGGGTCAATCCCAAGAGACCCAGTACTTC. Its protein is CASSFRGQSQETQYF.

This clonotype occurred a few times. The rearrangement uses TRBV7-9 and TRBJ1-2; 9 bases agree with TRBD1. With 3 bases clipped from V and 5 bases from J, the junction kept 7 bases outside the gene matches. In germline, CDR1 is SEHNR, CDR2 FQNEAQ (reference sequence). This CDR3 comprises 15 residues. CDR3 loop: CASSFGQGKGYGYTF. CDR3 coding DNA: TGTGCCAGCAGCTTCGGACAGGGGAAGGGATATGGCTACACCTTC.

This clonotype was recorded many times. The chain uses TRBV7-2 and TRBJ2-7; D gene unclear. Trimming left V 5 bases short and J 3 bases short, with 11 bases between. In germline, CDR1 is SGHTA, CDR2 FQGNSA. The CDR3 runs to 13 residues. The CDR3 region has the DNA TGTGCCAGCAGCCTAACGGCAGGCTACGAGCAGTACTTC. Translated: CASSLTAGYEQYF. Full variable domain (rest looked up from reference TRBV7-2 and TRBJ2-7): GAGVSQSPSNKVTEKGKDVELRCDPISGHTALYWYRQSLGQGLEFLIYFQGNSAPDKSGLPSDRFSAERTGGSVSTLTIQRTQQEDSAVYLCASSLTAGYEQYFGPGTRLTVT.

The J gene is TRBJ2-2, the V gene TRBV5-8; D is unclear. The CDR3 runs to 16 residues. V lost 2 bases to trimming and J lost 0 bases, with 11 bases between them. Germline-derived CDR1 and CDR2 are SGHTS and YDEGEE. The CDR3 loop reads CASSFPRGSNTGELFF. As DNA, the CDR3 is TGTGCCAGCAGCTTCCCCCGTGGGTCGAACACCGGGGAGCTGTTTTTT.

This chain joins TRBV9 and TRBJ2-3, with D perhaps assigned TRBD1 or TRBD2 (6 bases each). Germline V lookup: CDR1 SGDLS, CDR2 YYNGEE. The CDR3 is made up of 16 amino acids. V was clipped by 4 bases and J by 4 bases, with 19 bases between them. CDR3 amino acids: CASSPGGGARADTQYF. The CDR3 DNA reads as TGTGCCAGCAGCCCCGGGGGCGGGGCGCGTGCAGATACGCAGTATTTT.

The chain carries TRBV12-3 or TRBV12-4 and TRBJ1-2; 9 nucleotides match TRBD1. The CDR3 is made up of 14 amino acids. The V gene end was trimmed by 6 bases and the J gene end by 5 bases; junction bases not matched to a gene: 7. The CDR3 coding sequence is TGTGCCAGCAGGAATCGGGACAGGGTATATGGCTACACCTTC. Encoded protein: CASRNRDRVYGYTF.

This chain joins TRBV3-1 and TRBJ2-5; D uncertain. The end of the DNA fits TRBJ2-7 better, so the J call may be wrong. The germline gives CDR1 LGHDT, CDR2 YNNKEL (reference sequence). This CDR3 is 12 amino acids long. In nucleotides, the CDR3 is TGTGCCAGCAGCCAAGTTGTGAACGAGCAGTACTTC. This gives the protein CASSQVVNEQYF.

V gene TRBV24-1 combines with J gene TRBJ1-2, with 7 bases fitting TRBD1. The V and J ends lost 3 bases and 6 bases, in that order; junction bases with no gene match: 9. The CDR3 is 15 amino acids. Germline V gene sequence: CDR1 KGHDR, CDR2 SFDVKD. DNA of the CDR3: TGTGCCACCAGTGATACAGGGGATCGGAGCCATGGCTACACCTTC. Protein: CATSDTGDRSHGYTF.

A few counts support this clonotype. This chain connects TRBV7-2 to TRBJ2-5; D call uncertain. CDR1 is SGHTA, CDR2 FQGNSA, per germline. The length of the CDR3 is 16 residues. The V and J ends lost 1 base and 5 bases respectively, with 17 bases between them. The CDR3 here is CASSLGSGSIVETQYF. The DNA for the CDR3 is TGTGCCAGCAGCTTAGGGTCAGGCTCTATCGTGGAGACCCAGTACTTC.

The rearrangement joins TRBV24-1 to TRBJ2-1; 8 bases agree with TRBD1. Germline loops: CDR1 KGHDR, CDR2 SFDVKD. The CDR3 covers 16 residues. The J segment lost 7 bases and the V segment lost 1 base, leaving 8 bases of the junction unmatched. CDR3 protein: CATSDFRAGGTNEQFF. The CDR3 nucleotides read TGTGCCACCAGTGATTTTAGGGCAGGGGGCACGAATGAGCAGTTCTTC.

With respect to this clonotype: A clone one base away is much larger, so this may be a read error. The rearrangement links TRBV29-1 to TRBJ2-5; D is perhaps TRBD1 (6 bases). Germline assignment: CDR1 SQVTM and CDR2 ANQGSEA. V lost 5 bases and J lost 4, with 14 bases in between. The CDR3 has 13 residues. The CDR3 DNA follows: TGCAGCGTTAGACAGGCCCTATTAGAGACCCAGTACTTC. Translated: CSVRQALLETQYF.

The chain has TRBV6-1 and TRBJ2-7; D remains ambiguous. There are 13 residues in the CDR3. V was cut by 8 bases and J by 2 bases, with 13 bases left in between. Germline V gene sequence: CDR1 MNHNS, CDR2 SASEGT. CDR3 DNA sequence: TGTGCCAGCGGAAGCCGGGCCACCTACGAGCAGTACTTC. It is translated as CASGSRATYEQYF.

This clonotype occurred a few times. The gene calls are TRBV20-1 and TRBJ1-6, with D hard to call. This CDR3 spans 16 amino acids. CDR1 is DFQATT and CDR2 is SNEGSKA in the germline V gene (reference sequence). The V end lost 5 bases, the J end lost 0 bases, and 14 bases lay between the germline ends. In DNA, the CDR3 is TGCAGTGCTGTCCCGGATTTGAGCTCCTATAATTCACCCCTCCACTTT. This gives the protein CSAVPDLSSYNSPLHF.

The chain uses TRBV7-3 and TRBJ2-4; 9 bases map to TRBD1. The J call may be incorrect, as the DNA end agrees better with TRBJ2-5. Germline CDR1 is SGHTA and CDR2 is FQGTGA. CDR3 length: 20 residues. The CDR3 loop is CASSSQSRGTGQAIGETQYF. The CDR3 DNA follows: TGTGCCAGCAGCTCCCAAAGTCGAGGGACAGGGCAAGCGATCGGAGAGACCCAGTACTTC.

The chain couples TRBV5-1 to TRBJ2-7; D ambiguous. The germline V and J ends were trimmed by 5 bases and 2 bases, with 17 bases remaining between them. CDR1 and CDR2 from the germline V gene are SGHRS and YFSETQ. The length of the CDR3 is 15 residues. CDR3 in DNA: TGCGCCAGCAGGGGTATGGGCGGTTCTACCTACGAGCAGTACTTC. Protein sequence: CASRGMGGSTYEQYF.